The rows below give T cell receptor beta chains drawn from one sample of a study of cytomegalovirus exposure and HLA in healthy donors. The data were produced by immunoSEQ multiplex PCR, yet TCRdb's version contains in-frame clones alone and is incomplete. The sample carries about 120,000 clones, about 76% recorded once. Sequencing input: PBMCs. These receptors were obtained from a woman aged 25 to 45 in good health and CMV-seronegative. Each CDR3 is given with its conserved first and last residue. Fields, in order: clone size, J gene, D gene, V gene, CDR3 DNA, CDR3 protein. A D gene is named only where the DNA matches it firmly. Only some rows state a clone size, as once, few, many or a class for expanded clones.

>few|TRBJ2-3|TRBD2|TRBV5-1
TGCGCCAGCGTAGGACTAGCGGGCACAGATACGCAGTATTTT
CASVGLAGTDTQYF
>once|TRBJ1-1|TRBD1|TRBV5-1
TGCGCCAGCCGCGGACAGGGGGCAGGTGAAGCTTTCTTT
CASRGQGAGEAFF
>.|TRBJ1-2|TRBD1|TRBV28
TGTGCCAGCAGTGTGACACAGGGGGCTGAGTATGGCTACACCTTC
CASSVTQGAEYGYTF
>once|TRBJ2-7|.|TRBV5-1
TGCGCCAGCAGCTTGGTCCCCAGGGGTAAGTCCTACGAGCAGTACTTC
CASSLVPRGKSYEQYF
>few|TRBJ2-5|TRBD2|TRBV4-3
TGCGCCAGCAGCCAAGATAGCGGGAGGGAAGAGACCCAGTACTTC
CASSQDSGREETQYF
>.|TRBJ2-3|TRBD2|TRBV29-1
TGCAGCGTTGAAATACTAGCGGGAGGAGGGGCAGATACGCAGTATTTT
CSVEILAGGGADTQYF
>.|TRBJ2-3|.|TRBV7-3
TGTGCCAGCAGCTTAAGGGGTGGGGGGAGATTCTCTAGCACAGATACGCAGTATTTT
CASSLRGGGRFSSTDTQYF
>.|TRBJ2-5|TRBD2|TRBV7-9
TGTTCCAGCAGCTTAGTCAGCGGGAGTGGTAGCATGGAGACCCAGTACTTC
CSSSLVSGSGSMETQYF
>.|TRBJ2-2|TRBD1|TRBV25-1
TGTGCCAGCAGTAAAGGGACAGGTAGCACCGGGGAGCTGTTTTTT
CASSKGTGSTGELFF
>.|TRBJ2-3|TRBD2|TRBV9
TGTGCCAGCAGCGTAGGCGGCGGGAGGGCCGAGTCGCAGTATTTT
CASSVGGGRAESQYF
>.|TRBJ2-1|.|TRBV7-2
TGTGCCAGCAGCCATAGACAGGAGTACAATGAGCAGTTCTTC
CASSHRQEYNEQFF